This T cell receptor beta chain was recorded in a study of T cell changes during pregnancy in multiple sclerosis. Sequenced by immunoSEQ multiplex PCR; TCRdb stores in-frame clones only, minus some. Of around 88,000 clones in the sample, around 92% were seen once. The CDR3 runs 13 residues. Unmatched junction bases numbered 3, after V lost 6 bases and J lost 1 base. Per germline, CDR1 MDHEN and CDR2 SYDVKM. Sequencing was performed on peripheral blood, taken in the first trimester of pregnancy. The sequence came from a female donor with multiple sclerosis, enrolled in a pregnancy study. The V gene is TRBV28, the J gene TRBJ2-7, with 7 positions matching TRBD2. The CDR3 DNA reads TGTGCCAGCAGGCACGGGGGGTCCTACGAGCAGTACTTC. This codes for CASRHGGSYEQYF. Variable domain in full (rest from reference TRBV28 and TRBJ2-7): DVKVTQSSRYLVKRTGEKVFLECVQDMDHENMFWYRQDPGLGLRLIYFSYDVKMKEKGDIPEGYSVSREKKERFSLILESASTNQTSMYLCASRHGGSYEQYFGPGTRLTVT.